What follows are 2 T cell receptor beta chains derived from one specimen sequenced in a study of blood T cell repertoires in COVID-19. The assay was immunoSEQ multiplex PCR, and TCRdb's table has in-frame clones only and misses some. The table lists 150,000 to 200,000 clones, 88% of them singletons. Source material: peripheral blood. These receptors all come from a human donor in a cohort sampled during active COVID-19.

This rearrangement joins TRBV4-1 to TRBJ1-5; D is uncertain. Germline values: CDR1 MGHRA, CDR2 YSYEKL. The CDR3 is 18 residues long. Trimming took 4 bases from V and 1 from J, leaving 20 bases between them. The CDR3 is CASSLGEGRGISNQPQHF. DNA for the CDR3: TGCGCCAGCAGCCTAGGTGAAGGCCGGGGAATAAGCAATCAGCCCCAGCATTTT.

This clone has only a few counts. J is TRBJ2-2 and V is TRBV19, with 8 nucleotides matching TRBD2. The V gene end was trimmed by 3 bases and the J gene end by 1 base; junction bases not matched to a gene: 7. The CDR3 totals 17 residues. Germline CDR1 LNHDA, CDR2 SQIVND (reference sequence). CDR3 DNA: TGTGCCAGTAGTATGCTAGCGGGTGTTCTGAACACCGGGGAGCTGTTTTTT. It codes for CASSMLAGVLNTGELFF.